The 7 T cell receptor beta chains reported below all come from one sample, sequenced in a study of OX40 agonist ivuxolimab in advanced cancers. TCRdb keeps only in-frame clones here, not all; method: immunoSEQ multiplex PCR. The data contain roughly 100,000 clones, around 84% of them seen just once; the ten biggest clones take up around 1.1%. This specimen consisted of CD4+ or CD8+ T cells sorted from blood, obtained in a trial of the OX40 agonist ivuxolimab. The source of these receptors is an adult with an advanced solid tumor such as melanoma, head and neck, liver or kidney cancer.

This clone has just a few counts. J is TRBJ2-5 and V is TRBV5-6, with unresolved D. Between the trimmed V and J ends, which lost 4 bases and 5 bases, there was a span of 15 bases. This CDR3 comprises 14 residues. Germline V gene lookup returns CDR1 SGHDT and CDR2 YYEEEE. The CDR3 DNA reads as TGTGCCAGCAGCCCGCCGAACAGCGAGGAGACCCAGTACTTC. Its translation is CASSPPNSEETQYF.

The gene calls are TRBV28 and TRBJ2-7, with no clear D. CDR3 size: 13 residues. Germline CDR1 MDHEN, CDR2 SYDVKM. Trimming cost V 4 bases and J 11 bases, with 18 bases left between them. CDR3 sequence: CASSSFPTSSKYF. DNA for the CDR3: TGTGCCAGCAGTTCCTTCCCGACCTCTAGTAAGTACTTC.

V is TRBV28 and J is TRBJ1-4, with D hard to call. Germline V gene sequence: CDR1 MDHEN, CDR2 SYDVKM. V lost 5 bases to trimming and J lost 4 bases, with 8 bases between them. The CDR3 is made up of 13 amino acids. CDR3 residues: CASSQPHNEKLFF. The CDR3 DNA is TGTGCCAGCAGTCAGCCGCATAATGAAAAACTGTTTTTT.

This clone was seen more than once but under ten times. The V and J genes are TRBV29-1 and TRBJ1-2; TRBD1 matches at 7 bases. The V and J ends lost 2 bases and 5 bases, in that order; junction bases with no gene match: 2. Germline V gives CDR1 SQVTM, CDR2 ANQGSEA. The CDR3 runs 12 residues. The CDR3 bases are TGCAGCGTTGAACAGGGGGGGTATGGCTACACCTTC. Amino acid sequence: CSVEQGGYGYTF.

This rearrangement joins TRBV27 to TRBJ2-1; D is tentatively TRBD1 or TRBD2 (5 bases each). The CDR3 loop spans 11 amino acids. The germline V and J ends were trimmed by 6 bases and 12 bases, with 12 bases remaining between them. The germline gives CDR1 MNHEY, CDR2 SMNVEV (reference sequence). The CDR3 is CASRGMGVQFF. CDR3 DNA: TGTGCCAGCAGAGGGATGGGGGTGCAGTTCTTC.

The rearrangement joins TRBV6-1 to TRBJ1-2; D not resolved. V lost 4 bases and J 0 bases, leaving 9 bases between the germline ends. This CDR3 spans 14 amino acids. Germline V gives CDR1 MNHNS, CDR2 SASEGT. The CDR3 DNA is TGTGCCAGCAGTGGAGCAAATCCTAACTATGGCTACACCTTC. This codes for CASSGANPNYGYTF.

The J gene is TRBJ2-7, the V gene TRBV7-3, with D tentatively TRBD1 (5 bases). V lost 5 bases and J lost 3, with 14 bases in between. Germline V gene data show CDR1 as SGHTA and CDR2 as FQGTGA. The CDR3 contains 14 residues. The CDR3 spells CASSPGQGNYEQYF. CDR3 nucleotides: TGTGCCAGCAGCCCCGGGCAGGGCAACTACGAGCAGTACTTC.